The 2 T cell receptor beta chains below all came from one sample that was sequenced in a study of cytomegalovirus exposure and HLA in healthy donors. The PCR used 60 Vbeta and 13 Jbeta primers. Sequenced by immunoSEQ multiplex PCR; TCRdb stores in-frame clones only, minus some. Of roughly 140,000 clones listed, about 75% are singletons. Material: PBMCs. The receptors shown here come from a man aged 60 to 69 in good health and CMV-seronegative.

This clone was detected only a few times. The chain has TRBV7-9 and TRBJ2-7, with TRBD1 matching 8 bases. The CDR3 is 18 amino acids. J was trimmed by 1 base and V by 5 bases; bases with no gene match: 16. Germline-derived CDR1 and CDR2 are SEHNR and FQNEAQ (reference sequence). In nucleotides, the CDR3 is TGTGCCAGCAGCCCTACCGCTCCCGGGACAGGCCTTTCCTACGAGCAGTACTTC. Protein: CASSPTAPGTGLSYEQYF. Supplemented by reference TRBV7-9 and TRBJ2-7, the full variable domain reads DTGVSQNPRHKITKRGQNVTFRCDPISEHNRLYWYRQTLGQGPEFLTYFQNEAQLEKSRLLSDRFSAERPKGSFSTLEIQRTEQGDSAMYLCASSPTAPGTGLSYEQYFGPGTRLTVT.

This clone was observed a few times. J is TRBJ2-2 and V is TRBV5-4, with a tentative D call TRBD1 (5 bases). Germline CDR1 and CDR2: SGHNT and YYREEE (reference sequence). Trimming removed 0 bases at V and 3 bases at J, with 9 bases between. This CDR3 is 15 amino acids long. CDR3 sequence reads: CASSLGRVDTGELFF. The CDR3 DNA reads TGTGCCAGCAGCTTGGGCAGGGTGGACACCGGGGAGCTGTTTTTT. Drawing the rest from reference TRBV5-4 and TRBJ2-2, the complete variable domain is ETGVTQSPTHLIKTRGQQVTLRCSSQSGHNTVSWYQQALGQGPQFIFQYYREEENGRGNFPPRFSGLQFPNYSSELNVNALELDDSALYLCASSLGRVDTGELFFGEGSRLTVL.